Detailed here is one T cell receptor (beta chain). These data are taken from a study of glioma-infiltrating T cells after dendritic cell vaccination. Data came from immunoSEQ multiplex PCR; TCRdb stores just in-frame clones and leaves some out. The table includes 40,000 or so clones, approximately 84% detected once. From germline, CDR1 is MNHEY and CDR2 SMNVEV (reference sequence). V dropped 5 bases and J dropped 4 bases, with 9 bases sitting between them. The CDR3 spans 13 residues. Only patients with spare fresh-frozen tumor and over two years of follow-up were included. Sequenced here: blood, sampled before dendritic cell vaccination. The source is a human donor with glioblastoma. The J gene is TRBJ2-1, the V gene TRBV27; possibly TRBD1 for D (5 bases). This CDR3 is CASSPGAYNEQFF. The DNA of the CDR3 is TGTGCCAGCAGTCCTGGGGCTTACAATGAGCAGTTCTTC.